Each of the 9 T cell receptor beta chains below was sequenced from the same sample in a study of T cells in Graves' hyperthyroidism and ophthalmopathy. TCR beta CDR3 regions were amplified from RNA. First-round RT-PCR of the TCR CDR3 relied on the HTBI primer set. Via MiXCR, TCRdb re-called the multiplex PCR reads, giving one row per CDR3 protein. The table lists a few hundred thousand distinct CDR3 sequences, 15% to 20% of them singletons, with over 35% in the top ten. Source material: blood. These receptors all stem from a man aged 35 to 55 with Graves' hyperthyroidism.

The rearrangement links TRBV7-2 to TRBJ1-1; TRBD1 agrees at 11 bases. The V and J ends lost 0 bases and 9 bases, in that order; junction bases with no gene match: 6. The CDR3 totals 15 residues. Germline values: CDR1 SGHTA, CDR2 FQGNSA. CDR3 loop: CASSLAGTGGFQAFF. The CDR3 DNA reads as TGTGCCAGCAGCTTAGCCGGGACAGGGGGTTTTCAAGCTTTCTTT.

This clonotype was counted at least ten times. The chain joins TRBV4-3 to TRBJ2-5; D is possibly TRBD2 (5 bases). V was cut by 3 bases and J by 5 bases, with 13 bases left in between. The germline V gene encodes CDR1 LGHNA and CDR2 YSLEER. The CDR3 is 14 amino acids. The CDR3: CASSQILGGETQYF. The CDR3 nucleotides are TGCGCCAGCAGCCAGATACTAGGCGGCGAGACCCAGTACTTC.

There are many counts of this clonotype. The rearrangement links TRBV6-1 to TRBJ1-1, with no clear D. Trimming shortened V by 4 bases and J by 0 bases, and 12 bases separated the two germline ends. The CDR3 sequence is 15 residues long. Germline V gene lookup returns CDR1 MNHNS and CDR2 SASEGT. CDR3: CASSAVALLNTEAFF. CDR3 coding DNA: TGTGCCAGCAGTGCCGTCGCCCTGTTGAACACTGAAGCTTTCTTT.

In the case of this clonotype: A read error may explain this, as a much larger clone is one base away. The rearrangement joins TRBV12-3 or TRBV12-4 to TRBJ2-5; D is perhaps TRBD2 (5 bases). The CDR3 consists of 18 residues. This chain's CDR3 is CDSSLWVLREKGFETQYF. CDR3 sequence (DNA): TGTGACAGCAGTTTATGGGTTTTAAGGGAGAAAGGTTTCGAGACCCAGTACTTC.

This clonotype was detected many times. This chain uses TRBV11-2 with TRBJ1-5; no clear D. V lost 1 base, J lost 6 bases, and 7 bases lay in between. CDR3 size: 13 residues. CDR1 and CDR2 (germline): SGHAT, FQNNGV. The CDR3 DNA is TGTGCCAGCAGCTTAGTCCTAGGTCAGCCCCAGCATTTT. Its protein product is CASSLVLGQPQHF. The whole variable domain, remainder taken from reference TRBV11-2 and TRBJ1-5, is EAGVAQSPRYKIIEKRQSVAFWCNPISGHATLYWYQQILGQGPKLLIQFQNNGVVDDSQLPKDRFSAERLKGVDSTLKIQPAKLEDSAVYLCASSLVLGQPQHFGDGTRLSIL.

V is TRBV30 and J is TRBJ2-1; 9 positions agree with TRBD2. V lost 4 bases, J lost 6 bases, and 4 bases stayed unmatched. The CDR3 contains 13 residues. Germline CDR1 GTSNPN, CDR2 SVGIG (reference sequence). CDR3 in amino acids: CAWNPRGGNEQFF. In nucleotides, the CDR3 is TGTGCCTGGAATCCGCGGGGGGGCAATGAGCAGTTCTTC.

The V gene is TRBV20-1, the J gene TRBJ1-1, with D tentatively TRBD1 (6 bases). Germline V gene lookup returns CDR1 DFQATT and CDR2 SNEGSKA (reference sequence). The V end was cut by 4 bases, the J end by 4 bases, with 31 bases between. The CDR3 consists of 19 residues. The chain's CDR3 is CSATPLEQGSPRIFTEAFF. The CDR3 DNA is TGCAGTGCTACCCCACTTGAACAGGGTTCCCCTCGAATTTTCACTGAAGCTTTCTTT.

This clonotype was observed at least ten times. The V call is TRBV15, the J call TRBJ1-1; 9 positions match TRBD1. The trim removed 9 bases at V and 0 bases at J, leaving 8 bases unmatched. CDR3 length: 15 amino acids. Per the germline V gene, CDR1 is LNHNV and CDR2 is YYDKDF (reference sequence). CDR3 coding DNA: TGTGCCACAGCAACCGGGACAGGGTTGAACACTGAAGCTTTCTTT. It codes for CATATGTGLNTEAFF.

This clonotype was observed many times. The chain couples TRBV7-2 to TRBJ2-1, with unresolved D. The CDR3 length is 15 residues. V lost 5 bases and J 3 bases, leaving 14 bases between the germline ends. Germline loops: CDR1 SGHTA, CDR2 FQGNSA. As DNA, the CDR3 is TGTGCCAGCAGCCCCGTCGGCGGAATCTACAATGAGCAGTTCTTC. Translation gives CASSPVGGIYNEQFF.